This T cell receptor (beta chain) derives from a study of blood T cells in healthy people across ages. Study findings and constraints: Naive T cell percentage by flow cytometry tracked strongly with beta diversity. Expanded clonotype shifts may have been confounded, as the donors had an unknown CMV status.

As for this clonotype: Its specificity is not known. Compared with germline, one end of the junction differs, possibly owing to a read error.

Germline assignment: CDR1 SGHTA and CDR2 FQGNSA. There are 14 residues in the CDR3. With a J-beta primer mix and a sample-barcoded 5' primer, a second PCR ran 7 to 11 cycles. MiXCR, run by TCRdb on the 5' RACE reads, gives a single entry per CDR3 protein. The top ten hold around 0.7% of the sample, which has more than 1,000,000 distinct CDR3 sequences, 20% to 25% seen once. The sample also formed part of further work on T cells of mothers and their children. That report notes: Primer M1S, used in the second PCR, introduced sample barcodes and 2-4 random nucleotides. Persistent microchimeric T cell clones were not found at ~100 per million sensitivity.

The chain employs TRBV7-2 and TRBJ1-2, with a tentative D call TRBD1 (6 bases). Sample: blood. The origin of this receptor is a girl aged 2-15 years in good health. The CDR3 sequence: CAGSLDKGDYGYTF. The CDR3, as DNA: TGTGCCGGCAGCTTAGACAAGGGGGACTATGGCTACACCTTC.